This T cell receptor beta chain was sequenced during a study of CD8+CD57+ T cells in acquired aplastic anemia. At the level of the study: Sorted CD4+ and CD8+ cells gave an average of approximately 3 ug of DNA. On average, healthy donors gave some 9.8 million reads for CD4+ cells.

Trimming took off 2 bases at V and 4 bases at J, with 14 bases between the two ends. Looked up from germline, CDR1 is SGDLS and CDR2 is YYNGEE. The CDR3 covers 15 residues. Using genomic DNA as the template, TCR beta VDJ and CDR3 profiling was carried out. In TCRdb, the reads were re-called with MiXCR into one record per CDR3 protein. The sample consists of roughly 420,000 distinct CDR3 sequences, 65% to 80% of them appearing once. At least ten counts were recorded for this clonotype. Its target is not known. Study-level findings and limits: Patients were compared with controls for CD8+ Simpson's diversity, and no significant difference emerged. Patients and controls turned out to have 25 to 35 CD8+ CDR3 sequences in common.

The source is a human donor in good health, serving as a control. The genes are TRBV9 and TRBJ2-3; no clear D. Sequenced input: sorted CD4+, CD8+, or CD8+CD57+ T cells (not recorded which) from PBMCs. CDR3 sequence reads: CASSVQTGVPDTQYF. Written as DNA, the CDR3 is TGTGCCAGCAGCGTCCAGACCGGAGTCCCAGATACGCAGTATTTT.